What follows describes a single TCR beta chain. Only one count was recorded for this clone. Its antigen is currently not known. The input lacks base qualities; no much larger clone sits a single base away. From the cysteine up to the phenylalanine, the CDR3 has a length of 16 residues. The kept DNA is CDR3 alone, 48 bases in frame from the first base. V loses 2 bases at its end and J loses 2 bases; junction bases beyond the gene matches: 8. Reading the germline V gene gives CDR1 MGHRA and CDR2 YSYEKL. This sample is drawn from a study of shared clonotypes between healthy human individuals (dated by TCRdb to the early 2020s). Regarding the complete study: Three men and two women, aged 18 to 49 years, made up the cohort. The study deeply sequenced blood TCR repertoires of about 5 healthy adults to estimate repertoire size and the extent of clonotype sharing between individuals. Libraries were prepared and TCR repertoires were sequenced by different laboratories using diverse techniques, in order to increase sequencing depth and limit assay-specific biases. Leukapheresis yielded between about 0.9 and 8.9 billion PBMCs per donor. For each donor, three plates each were used for CD4 naive and CD4 memory, two plates were used for CD8 naive, and one plate was used for CD8 memory. Results and caveats for the whole study, not just this receptor: Sharing across four donors was observed for 4.5% to 6.5% of naive CD4, 3% to 4% of naive CD8, over 2% of memory CD4, and around 0.44% of memory CD8 clonotypes. Naive subsets generally had larger estimated clonotype richness than memory subsets. Sampling was restricted to blood, and TCR repertoires in tissues likely differ from the TCR repertoires found in blood. Based on pairwise subsampling, the degree of clonotype sharing among donors was expected to be affected by sequencing depth. Rarefaction of sorted-subset datasets indicated incomplete sequencing despite the large sequencing depth. The small number of donors limited the genetic and exposure-history diversity represented. Compared with non-shared clonotypes, the clonotypes found in all four sorted-subset donors had higher generation probabilities.

CD8 naive samples consisted of CD45RO-negative cells that were positively selected for CCR7, yielding a CD45RA+CCR7+ population without TemRA cells. Donors were healthy HIV-negative adults with no recently reported acute infections or vaccinations. Every donor was a Caucasian adult living in Nashville, Tennessee, USA. Blood was obtained by leukapheresis, after which PBMCs were separated by Ficoll-Histopaque density gradient centrifugation and cryopreserved in liquid nitrogen vapor phase. Analytical flow cytometry was used to check the purity and quantity of each magnetically sorted T cell population. Each sorted fraction had its genomic DNA isolated and then quantified by UV absorbance on a Nanodrop 2000c. TCR CDR3 regions were amplified from genomic DNA by multiplex PCR using the deep immunoSEQ assay. For each cell subset, the extracted genomic DNA was distributed evenly across all wells of several immunoSEQ 96-well plates, and each plate served as one replicate. For sorted subsets, each replicate PCR was loaded with approximately 200 ng genomic DNA, equivalent to 25,000 to 30,000 T cell genomes. Purified libraries were measured with a Qubit 3.0 fluorometer, size-checked on a Bioanalyzer 2100, and measured again with the KAPA Library Quantification kit. Every immunoSEQ 96-well plate was sequenced on a dedicated single-read 150-cycle Illumina NextSeq 550 flow cell. The authors' analysis ran thus. The immunoSEQ output contained only junctional sequences without quality scores, so filtering could not match that applied to full-length reads. Sequences were annotated with PyIR, a Python wrapper for IgBLAST v1.9, using IMGT germline references to assign V/J genes and CDR3. Reads were removed for weak V/J assignments (E-value above 1e-6), missing CDR3, stop codons, out-of-frame junctions, or ambiguous translated residues. V3J clonotypes were defined as sequences sharing an identical inferred V gene, J gene, and CDR3 amino acid sequence. Percentage overlap between repertoires was calculated by dividing the number of shared unique clonotypes by the size of the smaller repertoire. Richness of each repertoire was evaluated using RTK rarefaction, the Chao1 estimator, and Recon v2.1 estimates of unobserved clonotypes. Generation probabilities for all TCRbeta clonotypes obtained by the gDNA method from a few donors were computed using OLGA. Drawn from immuneACCESS, this table holds only the in-frame rearrangements with V and J called that TCRdb kept. Clones are partly lost; checked studies trace under half to an unresolved V gene and leave the rest unexplained. V, J and clone size were drawn from that table, and D and trimming were deduced from the DNA. The sample yields nearly 2 million clones; less than 95% were counted once. Approximately 1.2% of the sample is in the top ten clones.

The sample was naive CD8+ T cells sorted from blood. Explained via the paper, the cell subset or site label denotes: CD45RA+CCR7+. This sequence uses TRBV4-1 and TRBJ2-7; the junction holds 8 bases that match TRBD1. The sequence was collected from a man aged 18 to 35 in good health. The DNA is as follows: TGCGCCAGCAGCCAAACTGAGACAGGGGAAACCTACGAGCAGTACTTC. This yields the protein CASSQTETGETYEQYF.